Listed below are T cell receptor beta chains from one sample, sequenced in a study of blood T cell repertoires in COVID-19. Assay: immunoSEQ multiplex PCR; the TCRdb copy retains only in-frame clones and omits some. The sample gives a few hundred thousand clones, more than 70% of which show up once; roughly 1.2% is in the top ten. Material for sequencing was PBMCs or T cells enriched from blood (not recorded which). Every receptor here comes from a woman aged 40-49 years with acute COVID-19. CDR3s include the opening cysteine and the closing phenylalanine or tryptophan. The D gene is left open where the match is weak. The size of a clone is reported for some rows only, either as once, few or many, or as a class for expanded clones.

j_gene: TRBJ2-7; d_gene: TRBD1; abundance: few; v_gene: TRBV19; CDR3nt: TGTGCCAGTAGTACAAAGACAGGGGGAAGCTACGAGCAGTACTTC; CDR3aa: CASSTKTGGSYEQYF
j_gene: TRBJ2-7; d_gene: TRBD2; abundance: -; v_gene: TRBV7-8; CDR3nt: TGTGCCAGCAGCTTAGTTGCTAGCGGGTTGGTCGCCTACGAGCAGTACTTC; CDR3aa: CASSLVASGLVAYEQYF
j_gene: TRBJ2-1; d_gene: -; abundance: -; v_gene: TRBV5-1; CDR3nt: TGCGCCAGCAGCTTAGCTCCCATCGACAATGAGCAGTTCTTC; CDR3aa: CASSLAPIDNEQFF
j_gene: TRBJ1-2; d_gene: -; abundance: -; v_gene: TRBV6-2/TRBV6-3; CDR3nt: TGTGCCAGCAGTTACCCCGACTATGGCTACACCTTC; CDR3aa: CASSYPDYGYTF
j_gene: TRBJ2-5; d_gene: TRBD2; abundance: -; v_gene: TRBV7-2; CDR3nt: TGTGCCAGCAGCTTAGTAGAGTCTAGCGGGCAAGAGACCCAGTACTTC; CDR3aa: CASSLVESSGQETQYF
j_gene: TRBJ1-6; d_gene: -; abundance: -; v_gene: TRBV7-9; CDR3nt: TGTGCCAGCAGCTTTCACAGGGTGGGAAATTCACCCCTCCACTTT; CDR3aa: CASSFHRVGNSPLHF
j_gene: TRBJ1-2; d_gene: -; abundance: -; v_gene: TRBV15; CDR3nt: TGTGCCACCAGCAGAGTTGGGGTGGACAGAACTAACTATGGCTACACCTTC; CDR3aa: CATSRVGVDRTNYGYTF
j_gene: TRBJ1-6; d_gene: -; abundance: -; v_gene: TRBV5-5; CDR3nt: TGTGCCAGCAGCTTGTTGGCTTATAATTCACCCCTCCACTTT; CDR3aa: CASSLLAYNSPLHF
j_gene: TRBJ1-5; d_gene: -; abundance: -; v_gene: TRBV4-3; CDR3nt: TGCGCCAGCAGCCCAACCCACCGAACAGGGCAAGGCAATCAGCCCCAGCATTTT; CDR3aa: CASSPTHRTGQGNQPQHF
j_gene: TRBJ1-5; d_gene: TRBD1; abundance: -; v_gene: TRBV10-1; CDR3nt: TGCGCCAGCAGTGAGCAGGGGGTTCAGCCCCAGCATTTT; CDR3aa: CASSEQGVQPQHF
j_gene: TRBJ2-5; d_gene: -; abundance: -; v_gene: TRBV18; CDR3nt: TGTGCCAGCTCACCACCGGGCACCCAAGAGACCCAGTACTTC; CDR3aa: CASSPPGTQETQYF
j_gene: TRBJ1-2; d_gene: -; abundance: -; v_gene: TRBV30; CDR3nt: TGTGCCTGGAGTGGGGGGCGACAACTGAAACGTGACTATGGCTACACCTTC; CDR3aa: CAWSGGRQLKRDYGYTF
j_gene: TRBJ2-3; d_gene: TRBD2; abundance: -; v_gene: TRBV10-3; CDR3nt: TGTGCCATCAGTGAAGGAGCTAGCGGGAAAACAGATACGCAGTATTTT; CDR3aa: CAISEGASGKTDTQYF
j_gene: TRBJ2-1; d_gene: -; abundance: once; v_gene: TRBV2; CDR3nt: TGTGCCAGCAGCCGACCGAGGAGGGGAAAAAGCTCCTACAATGAGCAGTTCTTC; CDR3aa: CASSRPRRGKSSYNEQFF
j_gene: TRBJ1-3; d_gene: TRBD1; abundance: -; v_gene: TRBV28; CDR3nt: TGTGCCAGCAGTTTTGTACAGGGGGTGGGCGGAAACACCATATATTTT; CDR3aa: CASSFVQGVGGNTIYF
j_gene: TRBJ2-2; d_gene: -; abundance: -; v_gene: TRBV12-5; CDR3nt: TGTGCTAGTGGTTTGAACGCAGGGAGGACCGGGGAGCTGTTTTTT; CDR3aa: CASGLNAGRTGELFF
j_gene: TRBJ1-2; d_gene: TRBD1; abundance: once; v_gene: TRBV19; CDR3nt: TGTGCCAGTAGTCCTCCGGACAGGCCGCAGATCTATGGCTACACCTTC; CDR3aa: CASSPPDRPQIYGYTF
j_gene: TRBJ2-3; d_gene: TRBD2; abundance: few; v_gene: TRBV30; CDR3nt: TGTGCCTGGGTCGCTAGTTGGCTAGCGGGATGGGGTCGGTGTACAGATACGCAGTATTTT; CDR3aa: CAWVASWLAGWGRCTDTQYF
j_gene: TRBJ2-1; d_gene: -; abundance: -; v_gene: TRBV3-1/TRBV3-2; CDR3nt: TGTGCCAGCAGCCTTACTACCCGGGATGAGCAGTTCTTC; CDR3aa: CASSLTTRDEQFF
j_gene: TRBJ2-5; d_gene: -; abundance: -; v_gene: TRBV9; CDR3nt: TGTGCCAGCAGCCCGCAGGGAACGGGAGAGGAGACCCAGTACTTC; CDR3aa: CASSPQGTGEETQYF
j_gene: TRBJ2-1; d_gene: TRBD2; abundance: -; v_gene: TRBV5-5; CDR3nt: TGTGCCAGCAGCTTGCTAGCGGACTCCTACAATGAGCAGTTCTTC; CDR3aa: CASSLLADSYNEQFF
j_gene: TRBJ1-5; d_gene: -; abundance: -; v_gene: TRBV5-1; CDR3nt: TGCGCCAGCGCCCCAGGGGCCGGGGGCAATCAGCCCCAGCATTTT; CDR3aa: CASAPGAGGNQPQHF
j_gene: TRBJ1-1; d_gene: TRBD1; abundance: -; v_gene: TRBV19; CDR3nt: TGTGCCAGTAGTATAGAGACAGGGGCCGATGCTTTCTTT; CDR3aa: CASSIETGADAFF
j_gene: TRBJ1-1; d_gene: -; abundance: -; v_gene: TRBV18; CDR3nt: TGTGCCAGCTCACCTACTTCACTGAACACTGAAGCTTTCTTT; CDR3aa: CASSPTSLNTEAFF
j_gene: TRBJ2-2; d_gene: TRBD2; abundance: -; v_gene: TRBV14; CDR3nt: TGTGCCAGCAGCCAAGTAGCTAGCGGATACGGGGAGCTGTTTTTT; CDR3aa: CASSQVASGYGELFF
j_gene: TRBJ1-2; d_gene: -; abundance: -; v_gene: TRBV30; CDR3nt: TGTGCCTGGAGTAGTGACAGCACAGTCTATGGCTACACCTTC; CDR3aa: CAWSSDSTVYGYTF